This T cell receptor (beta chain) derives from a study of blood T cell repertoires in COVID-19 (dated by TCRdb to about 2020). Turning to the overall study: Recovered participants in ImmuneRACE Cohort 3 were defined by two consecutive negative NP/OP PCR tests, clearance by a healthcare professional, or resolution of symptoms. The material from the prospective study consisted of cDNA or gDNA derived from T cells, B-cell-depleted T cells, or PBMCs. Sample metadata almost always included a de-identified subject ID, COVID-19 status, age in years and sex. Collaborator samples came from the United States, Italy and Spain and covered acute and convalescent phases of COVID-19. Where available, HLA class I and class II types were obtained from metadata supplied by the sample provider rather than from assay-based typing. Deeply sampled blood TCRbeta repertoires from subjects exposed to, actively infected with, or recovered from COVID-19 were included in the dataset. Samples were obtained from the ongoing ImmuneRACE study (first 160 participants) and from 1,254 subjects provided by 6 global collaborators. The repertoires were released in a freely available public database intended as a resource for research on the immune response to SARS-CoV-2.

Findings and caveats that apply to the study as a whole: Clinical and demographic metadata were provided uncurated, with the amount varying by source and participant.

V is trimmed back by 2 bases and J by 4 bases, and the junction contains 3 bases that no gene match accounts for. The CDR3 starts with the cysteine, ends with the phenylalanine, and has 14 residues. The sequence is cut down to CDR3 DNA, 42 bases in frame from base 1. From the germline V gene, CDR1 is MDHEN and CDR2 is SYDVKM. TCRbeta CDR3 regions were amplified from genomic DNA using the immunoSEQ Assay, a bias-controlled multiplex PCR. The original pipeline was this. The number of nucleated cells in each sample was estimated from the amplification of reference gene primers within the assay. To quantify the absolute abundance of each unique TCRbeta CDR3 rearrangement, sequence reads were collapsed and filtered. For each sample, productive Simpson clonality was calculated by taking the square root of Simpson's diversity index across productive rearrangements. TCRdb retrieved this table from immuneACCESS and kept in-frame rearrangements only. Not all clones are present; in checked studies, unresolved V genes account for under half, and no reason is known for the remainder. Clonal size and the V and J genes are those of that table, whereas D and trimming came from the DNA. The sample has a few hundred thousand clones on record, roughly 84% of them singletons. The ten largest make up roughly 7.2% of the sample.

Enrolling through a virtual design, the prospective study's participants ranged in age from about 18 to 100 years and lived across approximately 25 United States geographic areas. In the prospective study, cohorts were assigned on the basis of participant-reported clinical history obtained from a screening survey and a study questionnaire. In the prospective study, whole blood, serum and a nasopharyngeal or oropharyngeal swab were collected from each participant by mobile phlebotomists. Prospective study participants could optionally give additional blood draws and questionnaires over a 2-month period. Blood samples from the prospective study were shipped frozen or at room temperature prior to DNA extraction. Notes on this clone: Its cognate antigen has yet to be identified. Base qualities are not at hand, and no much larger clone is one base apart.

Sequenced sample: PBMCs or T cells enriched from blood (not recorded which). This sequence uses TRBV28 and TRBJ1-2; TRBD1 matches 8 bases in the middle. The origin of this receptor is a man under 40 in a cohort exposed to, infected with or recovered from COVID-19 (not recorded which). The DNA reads TGTGCCAGCAGTTTACAGGGGGCAGGCTATGGCTACACCTTC. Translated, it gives CASSLQGAGYGYTF.